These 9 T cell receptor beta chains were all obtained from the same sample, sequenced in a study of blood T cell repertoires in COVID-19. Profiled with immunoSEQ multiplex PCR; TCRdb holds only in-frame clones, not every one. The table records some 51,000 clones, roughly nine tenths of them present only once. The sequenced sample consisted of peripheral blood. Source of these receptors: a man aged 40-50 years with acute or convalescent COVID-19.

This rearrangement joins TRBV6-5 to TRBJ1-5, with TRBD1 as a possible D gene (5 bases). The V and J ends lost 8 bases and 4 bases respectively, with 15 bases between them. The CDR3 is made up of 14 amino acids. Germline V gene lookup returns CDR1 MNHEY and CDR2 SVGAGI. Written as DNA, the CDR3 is TGTGCCAGCCTACCGGGGGGTTGGAATCAGCCCCAGCATTTT. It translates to CASLPGGWNQPQHF.

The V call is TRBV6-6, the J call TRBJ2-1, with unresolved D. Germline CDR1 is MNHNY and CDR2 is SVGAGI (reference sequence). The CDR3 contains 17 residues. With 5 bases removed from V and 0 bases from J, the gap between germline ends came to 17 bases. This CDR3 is CASSQRWRFDSYNEQFF. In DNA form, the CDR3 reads TGTGCCAGCAGTCAACGATGGCGGTTTGACTCCTACAATGAGCAGTTCTTC.

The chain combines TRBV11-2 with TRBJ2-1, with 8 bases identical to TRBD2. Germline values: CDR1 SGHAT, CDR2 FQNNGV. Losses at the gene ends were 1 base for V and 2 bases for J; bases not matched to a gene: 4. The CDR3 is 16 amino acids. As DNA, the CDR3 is TGTGCCAGCAGCTTAGTCGGCGGGAGGACCTACAATGAGCAGTTCTTC. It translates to CASSLVGGRTYNEQFF. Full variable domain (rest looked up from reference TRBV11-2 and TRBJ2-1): EAGVAQSPRYKIIEKRQSVAFWCNPISGHATLYWYQQILGQGPKLLIQFQNNGVVDDSQLPKDRFSAERLKGVDSTLKIQPAKLEDSAVYLCASSLVGGRTYNEQFFGPGTRLTVL.

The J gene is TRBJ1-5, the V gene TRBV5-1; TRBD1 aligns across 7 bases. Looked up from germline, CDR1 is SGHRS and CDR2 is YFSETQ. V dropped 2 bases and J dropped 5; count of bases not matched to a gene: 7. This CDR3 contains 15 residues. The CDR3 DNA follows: TGCGCCAGCAGCTTCCCGGGACAGTTTTATCAGCCCCAGCATTTT. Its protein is CASSFPGQFYQPQHF.

The CDR3 is CASSFPGQDSNQPQHF. The CDR3 DNA reads as TGTGCCAGCAGCTTCCCGGGACAGGATAGCAATCAGCCCCAGCATTTT. This chain uses TRBV21-1 with TRBJ1-5; TRBD1 is the table's D call, not checked against the DNA. TRBV21-1 is a documented pseudogene. This CDR3 spans 16 amino acids.

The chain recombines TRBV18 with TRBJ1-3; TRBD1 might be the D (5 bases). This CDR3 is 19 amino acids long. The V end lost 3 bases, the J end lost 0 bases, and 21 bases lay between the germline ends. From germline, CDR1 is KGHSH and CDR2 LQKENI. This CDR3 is CASSPATPKGASSGNTIYF. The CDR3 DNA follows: TGTGCCAGCTCACCCGCTACGCCTAAAGGGGCCAGCTCTGGAAACACCATATATTTT.

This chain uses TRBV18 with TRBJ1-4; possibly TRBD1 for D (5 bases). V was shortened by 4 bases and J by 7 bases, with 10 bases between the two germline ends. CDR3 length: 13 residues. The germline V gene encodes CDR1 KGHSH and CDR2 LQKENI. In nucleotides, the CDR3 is TGTGCCAGCTCACTCGACAGAGGTGAAAAACTGTTTTTT. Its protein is CASSLDRGEKLFF.

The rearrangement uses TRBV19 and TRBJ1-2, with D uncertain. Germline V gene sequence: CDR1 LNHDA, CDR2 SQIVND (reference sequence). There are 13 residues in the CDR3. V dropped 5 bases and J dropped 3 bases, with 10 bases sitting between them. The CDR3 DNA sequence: TGTGCCAGTAGTCCTCCCCCGGACTATGGCTACACCTTC. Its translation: CASSPPPDYGYTF.

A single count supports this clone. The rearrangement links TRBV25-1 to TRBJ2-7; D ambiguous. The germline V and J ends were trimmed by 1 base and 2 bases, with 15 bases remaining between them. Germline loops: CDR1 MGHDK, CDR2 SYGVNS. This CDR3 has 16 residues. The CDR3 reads CASSESDGATAYEQYF. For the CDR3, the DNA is TGTGCCAGCAGTGAATCCGACGGTGCAACAGCCTACGAGCAGTACTTC.